The 2 T cell receptor beta chains given below trace back to one sample, sequenced in a study of T cell responses to AZD1222 COVID-19 vaccine. Only in-frame clones appear in the TCRdb table, and some are missing; sequencing was by immunoSEQ multiplex PCR. This repertoire shows about 82,000 clones, around nine tenths found once; its top ten account for about 5.2%. Here the sequenced sample was peripheral blood, taken on day 0 of AZD1222 vaccination. The receptors were sampled from an adult in good health.

The V gene is TRBV7-9, the J gene TRBJ1-2, with unresolved D. Germline V gives CDR1 SEHNR, CDR2 FQNEAQ (reference sequence). The CDR3 contains 17 residues. V was clipped by 3 bases and J by 4 bases, with 21 bases between them. CDR3: CASSFGDHLPTLYGYTF. The CDR3 nucleotides are TGTGCCAGCAGCTTCGGTGACCACTTACCAACTCTCTATGGCTACACCTTC.

V and J are TRBV4-3 and TRBJ1-2, with TRBD1 as a possible D gene (5 bases). CDR3 length: 14 residues. Germline V gene lookup returns CDR1 LGHNA and CDR2 YSLEER. V dropped 0 bases and J dropped 4 bases, with 9 bases sitting between them. CDR3 DNA sequence: TGCGCCAGCAGCCAAGACAGGGTCGGCTATGGCTACACCTTC. Translated, it gives CASSQDRVGYGYTF.